This TCR beta chain was identified in a study of blood T cell repertoires in COVID-19. Study in general: Samples representing acute and convalescent COVID-19 were sourced from the United States, Italy and Spain. From T cells, B-cell-depleted T cells, or PBMCs came the material, which was cDNA or gDNA.

Trimming removed 7 bases at V and 6 bases at J, with 16 bases between. CDR3 length equals 12 residues. Germline CDR1 is SQVTM and CDR2 is ANQGSEA. In the authors' workflow: Cell counts per sample came from amplifying reference gene primers. The data were produced by immunoSEQ multiplex PCR, yet TCRdb's version contains in-frame clones alone and is incomplete. The V and J calls and clone size were taken over from that table, and D and trimming were inferred from the DNA. Here the sample spans 85,000 to 100,000 clones, 79% being singletons. The genes are TRBV29-1 and TRBJ2-7; the D is unclear. This clonotype originated in a human donor in a cohort sampled during active COVID-19. The sample was peripheral blood. CDR3 amino acids: CSAGAGSGEQYF. For the CDR3, the DNA is TGCAGCGCCGGTGCAGGTTCCGGCGAGCAGTACTTC.